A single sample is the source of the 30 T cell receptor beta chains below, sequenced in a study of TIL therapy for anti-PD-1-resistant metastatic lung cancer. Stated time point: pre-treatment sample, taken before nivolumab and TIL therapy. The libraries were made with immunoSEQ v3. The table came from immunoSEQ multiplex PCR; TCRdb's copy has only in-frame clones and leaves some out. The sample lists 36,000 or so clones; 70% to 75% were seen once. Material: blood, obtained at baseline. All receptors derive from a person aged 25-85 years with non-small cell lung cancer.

The CDR3 here is CASSVRADSNEKLFF. The CDR3 nucleotides are TGTGCCAGCAGCGTAAGGGCAGACTCGAATGAAAAACTGTTTTTT. V gene TRBV9 combines with J gene TRBJ1-4; D unresolved. The CDR3 spans 15 residues. The V end lost 1 base, the J end lost 5 bases, and 12 bases lay between the germline ends. Germline CDR1 SGDLS, CDR2 YYNGEE.

CDR3 in DNA: TGCGCCAGCAGCCAAGATCGGGTAACTAACTATGGCTACACCTTC. Translating gives CASSQDRVTNYGYTF. J is TRBJ1-2 and V is TRBV4-3; D not certain. The CDR3 spans 15 residues. V was clipped by 0 bases and J by 0 bases, with 8 bases between them. Germline-derived CDR1 and CDR2 are LGHNA and YSLEER.

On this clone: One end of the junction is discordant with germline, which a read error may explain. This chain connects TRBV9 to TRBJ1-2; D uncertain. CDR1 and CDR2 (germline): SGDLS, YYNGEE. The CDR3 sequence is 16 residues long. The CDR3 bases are TGTGCCAGCAGCGTAGGAGGACCCTTTGCAAGGGAGGGCTACGCCTTC. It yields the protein CASSVGGPFAREGYAF.

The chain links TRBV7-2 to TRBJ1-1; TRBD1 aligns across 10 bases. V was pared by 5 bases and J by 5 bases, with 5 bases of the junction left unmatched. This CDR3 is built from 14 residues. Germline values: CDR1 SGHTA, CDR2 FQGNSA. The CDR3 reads CASSARDRGTEAFF. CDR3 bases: TGTGCCAGCAGCGCCCGGGACAGGGGTACTGAAGCTTTCTTT. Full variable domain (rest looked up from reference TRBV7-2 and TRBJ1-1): GAGVSQSPSNKVTEKGKDVELRCDPISGHTALYWYRQSLGQGLEFLIYFQGNSAPDKSGLPSDRFSAERTGGSVSTLTIQRTQQEDSAVYLCASSARDRGTEAFFGQGTRLTVV.

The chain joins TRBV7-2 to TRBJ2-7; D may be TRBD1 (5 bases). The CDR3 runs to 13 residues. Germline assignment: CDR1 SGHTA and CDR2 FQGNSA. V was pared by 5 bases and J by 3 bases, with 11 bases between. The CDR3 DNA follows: TGTGCCAGCAGCCCCCAGGGATTCTACGAGCAGTACTTC. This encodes CASSPQGFYEQYF.

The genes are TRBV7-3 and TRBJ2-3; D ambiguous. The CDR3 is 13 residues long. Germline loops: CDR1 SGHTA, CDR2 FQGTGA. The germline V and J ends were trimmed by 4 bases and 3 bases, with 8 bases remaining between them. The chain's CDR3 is CASSSRRTDTQYF. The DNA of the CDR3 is TGTGCCAGCAGCTCGCGTAGGACAGATACGCAGTATTTT.

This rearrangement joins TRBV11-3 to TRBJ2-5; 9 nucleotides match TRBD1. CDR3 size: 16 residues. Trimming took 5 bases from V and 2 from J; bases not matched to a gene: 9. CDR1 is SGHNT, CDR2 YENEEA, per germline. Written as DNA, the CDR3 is TGTGCCAGCAGCCCCCGGACAGGGGACCTTCAAGAGACCCAGTACTTC. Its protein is CASSPRTGDLQETQYF.

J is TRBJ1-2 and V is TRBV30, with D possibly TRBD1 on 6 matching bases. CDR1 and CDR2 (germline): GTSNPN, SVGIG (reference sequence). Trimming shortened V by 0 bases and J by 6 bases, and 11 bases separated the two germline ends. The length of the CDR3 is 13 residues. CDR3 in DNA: TGTGCCTGGAGTGTAGGCGGGGGCGATGGCTACACCTTC. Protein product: CAWSVGGGDGYTF.

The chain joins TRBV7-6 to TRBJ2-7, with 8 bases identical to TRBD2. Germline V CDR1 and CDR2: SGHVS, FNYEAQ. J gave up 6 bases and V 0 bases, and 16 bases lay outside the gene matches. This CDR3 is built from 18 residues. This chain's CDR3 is CASSLAVWTSLTRPEQYF. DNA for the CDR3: TGTGCCAGCAGCTTAGCGGTCTGGACTAGCCTTACGCGGCCCGAGCAGTACTTC.

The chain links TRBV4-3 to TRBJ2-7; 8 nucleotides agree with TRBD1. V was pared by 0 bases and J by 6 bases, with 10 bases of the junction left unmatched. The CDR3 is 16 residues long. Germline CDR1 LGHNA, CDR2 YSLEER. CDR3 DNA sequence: TGCGCCAGCAGCCAAGATTGGGCAGGGGGCAGATCCGAGCAGTACTTC. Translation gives CASSQDWAGGRSEQYF.

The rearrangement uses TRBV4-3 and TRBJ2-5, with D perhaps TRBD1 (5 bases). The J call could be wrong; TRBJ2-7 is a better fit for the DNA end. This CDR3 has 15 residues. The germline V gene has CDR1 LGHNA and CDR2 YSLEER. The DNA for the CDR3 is TGCGCCAGCAGCCAAGATTTGGCCAGGGTCTACGAGCAGTACTTC. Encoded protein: CASSQDLARVYEQYF.

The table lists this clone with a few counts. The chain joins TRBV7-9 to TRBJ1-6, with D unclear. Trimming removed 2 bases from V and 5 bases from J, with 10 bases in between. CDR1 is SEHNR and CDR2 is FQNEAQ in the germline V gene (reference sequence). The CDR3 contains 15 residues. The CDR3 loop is CASSLPGGDNSPLHF. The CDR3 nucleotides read TGTGCCAGCAGCTTACCAGGAGGAGATAATTCACCCCTCCACTTT.

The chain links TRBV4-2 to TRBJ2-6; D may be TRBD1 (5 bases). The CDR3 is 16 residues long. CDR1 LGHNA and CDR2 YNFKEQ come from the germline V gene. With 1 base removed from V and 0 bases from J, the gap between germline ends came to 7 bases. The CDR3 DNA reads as TGTGCCAGCAGCCAAGTTGACAGCTCTGGGGCCAACGTCCTGACTTTC. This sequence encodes CASSQVDSSGANVLTF.

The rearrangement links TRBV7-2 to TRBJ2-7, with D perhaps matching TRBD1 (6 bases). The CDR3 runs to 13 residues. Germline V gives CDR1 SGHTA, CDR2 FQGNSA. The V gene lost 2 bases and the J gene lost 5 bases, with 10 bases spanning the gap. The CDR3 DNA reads TGTGCCAGCAGCTTAAGGGGGAGCCACGAGCAGTACTTC. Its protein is CASSLRGSHEQYF.

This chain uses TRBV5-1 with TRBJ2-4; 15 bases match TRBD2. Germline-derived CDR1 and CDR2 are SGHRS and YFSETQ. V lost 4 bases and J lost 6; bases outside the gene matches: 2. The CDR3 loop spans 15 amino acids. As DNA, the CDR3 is TGCGCCAGCAGCATGGGACTAGCGGGGGGAAACATTCAGTACTTC. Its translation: CASSMGLAGGNIQYF.

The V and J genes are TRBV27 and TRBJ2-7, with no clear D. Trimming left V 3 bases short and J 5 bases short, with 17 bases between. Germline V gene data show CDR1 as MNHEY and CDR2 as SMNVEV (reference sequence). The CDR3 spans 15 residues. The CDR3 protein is CASSFGRAGGNEQYF. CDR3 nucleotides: TGTGCCAGCAGTTTCGGTCGAGCAGGTGGAAACGAGCAGTACTTC.

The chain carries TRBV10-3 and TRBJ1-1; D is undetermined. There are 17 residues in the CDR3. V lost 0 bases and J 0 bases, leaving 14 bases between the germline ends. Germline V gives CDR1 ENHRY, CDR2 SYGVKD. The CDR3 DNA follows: TGTGCCATCAGTGAGTCGATTTGGAGGACGATGAACACTGAAGCTTTCTTT. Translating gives CAISESIWRTMNTEAFF.

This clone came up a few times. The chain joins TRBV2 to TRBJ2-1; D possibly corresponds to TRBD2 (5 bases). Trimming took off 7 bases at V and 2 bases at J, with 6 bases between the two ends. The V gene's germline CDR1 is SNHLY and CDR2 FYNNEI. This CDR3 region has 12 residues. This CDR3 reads CASTSTYNEQFF. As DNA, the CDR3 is TGTGCCAGCACTAGCACCTACAATGAGCAGTTCTTC.

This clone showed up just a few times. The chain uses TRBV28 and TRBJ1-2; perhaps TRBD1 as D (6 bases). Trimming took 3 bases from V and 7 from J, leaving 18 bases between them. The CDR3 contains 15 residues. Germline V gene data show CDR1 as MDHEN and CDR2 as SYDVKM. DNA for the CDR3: TGTGCCAGCAGTTTCGGGGGCCCGACAGACTTTGGCTACACCTTC. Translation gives CASSFGGPTDFGYTF.

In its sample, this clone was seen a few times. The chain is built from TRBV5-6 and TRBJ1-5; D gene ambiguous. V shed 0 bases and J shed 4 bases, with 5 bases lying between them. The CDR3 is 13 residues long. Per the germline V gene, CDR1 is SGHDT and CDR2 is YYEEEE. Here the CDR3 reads CASSLVGNQPQHF. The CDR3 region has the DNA TGTGCCAGCAGCTTGGTAGGGAATCAGCCCCAGCATTTT.

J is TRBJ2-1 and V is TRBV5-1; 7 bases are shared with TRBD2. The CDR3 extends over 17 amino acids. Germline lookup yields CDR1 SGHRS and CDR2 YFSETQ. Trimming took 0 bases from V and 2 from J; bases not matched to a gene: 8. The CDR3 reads CASSLVFRRGAYNEQFF. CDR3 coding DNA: TGCGCCAGCAGCTTGGTTTTCCGCCGGGGGGCCTACAATGAGCAGTTCTTC.

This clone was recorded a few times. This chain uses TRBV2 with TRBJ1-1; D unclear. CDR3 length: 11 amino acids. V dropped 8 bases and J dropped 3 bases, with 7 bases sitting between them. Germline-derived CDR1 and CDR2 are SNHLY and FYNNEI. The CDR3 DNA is TGTGCCAGCGCGCCGGACACTGAAGCTTTCTTT. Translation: CASAPDTEAFF.

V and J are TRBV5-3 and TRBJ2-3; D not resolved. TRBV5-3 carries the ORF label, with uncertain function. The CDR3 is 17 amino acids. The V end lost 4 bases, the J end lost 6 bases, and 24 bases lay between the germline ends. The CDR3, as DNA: TGTGCCAGAAGCCTATGCCCCCCGTTCCCCACTCCGGATACGCAGTATTTT. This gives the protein CARSLCPPFPTPDTQYF.

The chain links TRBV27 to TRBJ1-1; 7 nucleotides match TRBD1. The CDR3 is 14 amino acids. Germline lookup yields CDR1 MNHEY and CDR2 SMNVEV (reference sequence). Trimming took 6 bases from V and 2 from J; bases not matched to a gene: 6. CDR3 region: CASRLGQANTEAFF. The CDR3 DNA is TGTGCCAGCAGGCTCGGACAGGCCAACACTGAAGCTTTCTTT.

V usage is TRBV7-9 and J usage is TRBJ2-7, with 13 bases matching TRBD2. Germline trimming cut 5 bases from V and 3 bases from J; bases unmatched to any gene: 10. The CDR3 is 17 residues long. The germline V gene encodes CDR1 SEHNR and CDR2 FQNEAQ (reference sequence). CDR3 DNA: TGTGCCAGCAGCCGTCGGACTAGCGGGAGTTTGAGCTACGAGCAGTACTTC. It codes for CASSRRTSGSLSYEQYF. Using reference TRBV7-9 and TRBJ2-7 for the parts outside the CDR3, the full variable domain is DTGVSQNPRHKITKRGQNVTFRCDPISEHNRLYWYRQTLGQGPEFLTYFQNEAQLEKSRLLSDRFSAERPKGSFSTLEIQRTEQGDSAMYLCASSRRTSGSLSYEQYFGPGTRLTVT.

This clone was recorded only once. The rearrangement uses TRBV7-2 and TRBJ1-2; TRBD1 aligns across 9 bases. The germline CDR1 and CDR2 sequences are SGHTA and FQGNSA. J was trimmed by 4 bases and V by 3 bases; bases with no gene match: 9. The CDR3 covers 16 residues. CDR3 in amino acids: CASSFSSGQGIYGYTF. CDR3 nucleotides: TGTGCCAGCAGCTTCAGCTCGGGACAGGGAATCTATGGCTACACCTTC.

The CDR3 nucleotides are TGTGCCAGCAGTGAGTCGATTGGGAGAAGAGTCACCGGGGAGCTGTTTTTT. Its translation is CASSESIGRRVTGELFF. This chain links TRBV25-1 with TRBJ2-2; tentatively, D is TRBD2 (5 bases). Germline assignment: CDR1 MGHDK and CDR2 SYGVNS. V lost 3 bases and J 4 bases, leaving 18 bases between the germline ends. This CDR3 is built from 17 residues.

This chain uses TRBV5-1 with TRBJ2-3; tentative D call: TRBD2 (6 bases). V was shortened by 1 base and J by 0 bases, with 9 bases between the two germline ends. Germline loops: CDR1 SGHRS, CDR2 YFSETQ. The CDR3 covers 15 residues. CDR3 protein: CASSLSAGSTDTQYF. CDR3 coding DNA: TGCGCCAGCAGCTTGTCAGCGGGCAGCACAGATACGCAGTATTTT. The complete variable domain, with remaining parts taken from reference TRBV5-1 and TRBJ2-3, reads KAGVTQTPRYLIKTRGQQVTLSCSPISGHRSVSWYQQTPGQGLQFLFEYFSETQRNKGNFPGRFSGRQFSNSRSEMNVSTLELGDSALYLCASSLSAGSTDTQYFGPGTRLTVL.

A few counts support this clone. The CDR3 loop reads CASSRNSGRGYNEQFF. CDR3 DNA sequence: TGCGCCAGCAGCCGAAATAGCGGGAGAGGATACAATGAGCAGTTCTTC. The chain combines TRBV4-1 with TRBJ2-1; 9 positions agree with TRBD2. The CDR3 is made up of 16 amino acids. Germline V gene data show CDR1 as MGHRA and CDR2 as YSYEKL. Trimming cost V 4 bases and J 4 bases; bases outside gene matches: 8.

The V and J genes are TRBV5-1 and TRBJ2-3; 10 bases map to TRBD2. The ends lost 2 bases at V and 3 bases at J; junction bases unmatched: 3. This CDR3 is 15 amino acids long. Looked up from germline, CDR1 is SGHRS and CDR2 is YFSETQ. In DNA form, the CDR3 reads TGCGCCAGCAGCTTCAGCGGGGGGGGAACAGATACGCAGTATTTT. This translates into CASSFSGGGTDTQYF.